The sequence of this TCR beta chain was determined in a study of low-dose radiotherapy and immunotherapy resistance in tumors. Study as a whole: Fractions of 0.5 Gy went to Cohort 1 every 2 weeks, totaling 6.5 Gy.

Those who qualified had advanced solid tumors (lacking tumor-infiltrating lymphocytes). Priming of first-strand cDNA relied on TRAV- and TRBV-specific primers (covering alpha and beta chains). TCRs were amplified for around 20 PCR cycles with a constant-region primer and V-primer adapter. TCRdb itself ran the reads through MiXCR, one entry per CDR3 protein. The top ten hold 10% to 15% of the sample, which has 8,500 to 14,000 distinct CDR3 sequences, more than 55% seen once. The CDR3 contains 14 residues. From germline, CDR1 is SGHDT and CDR2 YYEEEE. The trim removed 4 bases at V and 4 bases at J, leaving 6 bases unmatched.

This clonotype was obtained from a human donor with advanced metastatic prostate, ovarian, gallbladder or colorectal cancer (not recorded which). This table probably holds off-target reads from a library built for another chain. The chain combines TRBV5-6 with TRBJ1-2; TRBD1 aligns across 8 bases. The chain's CDR3 is CASSEGDRRYGYTF. CDR3 in DNA: TGTGCCAGCAGCGAGGGGGACAGGCGCTATGGCTACACCTTC. The full variable domain, completed using reference TRBV5-6 and TRBJ1-2, is DAGVTQSPTHLIKTRGQQVTLRCSPKSGHDTVSWYQQALGQGPQFIFQYYEEEERQRGNFPDRFSGHQFPNYSSELNVNALLLGDSALYLCASSEGDRRYGYTFGSGTRLTVV.